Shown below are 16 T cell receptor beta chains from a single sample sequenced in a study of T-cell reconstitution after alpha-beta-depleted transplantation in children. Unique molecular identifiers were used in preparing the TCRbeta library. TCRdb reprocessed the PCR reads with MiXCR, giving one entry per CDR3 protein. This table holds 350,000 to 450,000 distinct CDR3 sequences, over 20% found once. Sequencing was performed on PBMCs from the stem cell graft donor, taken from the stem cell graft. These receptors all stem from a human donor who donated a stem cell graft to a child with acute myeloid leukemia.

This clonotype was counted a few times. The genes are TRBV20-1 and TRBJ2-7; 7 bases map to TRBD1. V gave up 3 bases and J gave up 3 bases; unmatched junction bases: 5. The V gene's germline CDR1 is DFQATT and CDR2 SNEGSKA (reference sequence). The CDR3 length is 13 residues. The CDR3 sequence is CSARERTGYEQYF. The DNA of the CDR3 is TGCAGTGCTAGGGAAAGGACAGGCTACGAGCAGTACTTC.

The CDR3 DNA is TGTGCCAGCAGCCCGCACGGGGGAAACACTGGTGAGCAGTTCTTC. Its protein product is CASSPHGGNTGEQFF. J is TRBJ2-1 and V is TRBV11-2; weak D call: TRBD2 (6 bases). Germline-derived CDR1 and CDR2 are SGHAT and FQNNGV. The CDR3 is made up of 15 amino acids. The V end was cut by 5 bases, the J end by 9 bases, with 20 bases between.

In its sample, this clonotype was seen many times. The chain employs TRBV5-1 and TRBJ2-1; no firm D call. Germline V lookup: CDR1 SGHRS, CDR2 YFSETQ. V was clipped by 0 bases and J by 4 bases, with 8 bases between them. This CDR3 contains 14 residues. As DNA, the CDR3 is TGCGCCAGCAGCTTGGACGGCGTATACAATGAGCAGTTCTTC. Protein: CASSLDGVYNEQFF.

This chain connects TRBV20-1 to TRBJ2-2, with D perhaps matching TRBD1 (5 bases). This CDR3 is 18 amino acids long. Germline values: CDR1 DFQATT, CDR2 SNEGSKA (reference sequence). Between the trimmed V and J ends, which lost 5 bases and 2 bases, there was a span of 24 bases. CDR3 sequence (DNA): TGCAGTGCTCAGGGCAGGGCTGGGCCCTTTATTAACACCGGGGAGCTGTTTTTT. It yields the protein CSAQGRAGPFINTGELFF.

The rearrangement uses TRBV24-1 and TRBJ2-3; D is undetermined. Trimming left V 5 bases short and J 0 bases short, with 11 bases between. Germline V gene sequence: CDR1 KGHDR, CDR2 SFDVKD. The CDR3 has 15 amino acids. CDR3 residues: CATSVSSASTDTQYF. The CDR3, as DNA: TGTGCCACCAGTGTTTCAAGTGCTAGCACAGATACGCAGTATTTT.

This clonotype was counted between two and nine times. This CDR3 reads CATLPGQRNGWVRWQFF. DNA of the CDR3: TGTGCCACCCTTCCGGGACAGCGAAACGGCTGGGTTCGTTGGCAGTTCTTC. The gene calls are TRBV28 and TRBJ2-1; 7 nucleotides match TRBD1. This CDR3 contains 17 residues. CDR1 is MDHEN and CDR2 is SYDVKM in the germline V gene. The J segment lost 12 bases and the V segment lost 10 bases, leaving 27 bases of the junction unmatched.

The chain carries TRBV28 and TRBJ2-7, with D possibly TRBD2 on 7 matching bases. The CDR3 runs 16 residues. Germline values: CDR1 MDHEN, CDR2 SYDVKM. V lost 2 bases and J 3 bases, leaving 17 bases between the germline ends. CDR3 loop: CASSLGGAGTGYEQYF. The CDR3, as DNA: TGTGCCAGCAGTTTAGGGGGGGCAGGGACCGGCTACGAGCAGTACTTC.

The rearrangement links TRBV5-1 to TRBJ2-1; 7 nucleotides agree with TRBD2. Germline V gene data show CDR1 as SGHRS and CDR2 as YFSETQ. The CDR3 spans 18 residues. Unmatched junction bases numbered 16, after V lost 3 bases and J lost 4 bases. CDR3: CASSSDEAGAGWYNEQFF. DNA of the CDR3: TGCGCCAGCAGCTCCGATGAGGCGGGAGCGGGGTGGTACAATGAGCAGTTCTTC.

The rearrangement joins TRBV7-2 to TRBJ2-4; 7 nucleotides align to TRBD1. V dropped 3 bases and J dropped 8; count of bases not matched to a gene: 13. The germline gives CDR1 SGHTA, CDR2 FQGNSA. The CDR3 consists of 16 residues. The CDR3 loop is CASSLRGTASIDIQYF. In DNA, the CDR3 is TGTGCCAGCAGCTTGAGGGGGACAGCTTCGATAGACATTCAGTACTTC. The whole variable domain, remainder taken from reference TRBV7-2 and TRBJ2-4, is GAGVSQSPSNKVTEKGKDVELRCDPISGHTALYWYRQSLGQGLEFLIYFQGNSAPDKSGLPSDRFSAERTGGSVSTLTIQRTQQEDSAVYLCASSLRGTASIDIQYFGAGTRLSVL.

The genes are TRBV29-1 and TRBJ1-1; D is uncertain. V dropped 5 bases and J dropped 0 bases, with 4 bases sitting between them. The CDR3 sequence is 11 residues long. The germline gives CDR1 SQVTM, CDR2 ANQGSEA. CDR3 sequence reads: CSVLLNTEAFF. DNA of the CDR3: TGCAGCGTTTTATTGAACACTGAAGCTTTCTTT.

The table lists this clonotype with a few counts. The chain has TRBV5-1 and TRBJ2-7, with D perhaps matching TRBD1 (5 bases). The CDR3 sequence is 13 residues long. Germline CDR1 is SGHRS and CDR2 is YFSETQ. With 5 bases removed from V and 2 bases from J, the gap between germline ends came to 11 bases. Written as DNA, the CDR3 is TGCGCCAGCAGAGAAGACAGACCCTACGAGCAGTACTTC. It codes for CASREDRPYEQYF.

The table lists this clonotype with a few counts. This CDR3 is CASSYSPSGQPYEQYF. In nucleotides, the CDR3 is TGTGCCAGCAGTTACTCTCCTAGCGGGCAACCCTACGAGCAGTACTTC. The chain carries TRBV6-5 and TRBJ2-7, with 8 bases lining up with TRBD2. Losses at the gene ends were 0 bases for V and 2 bases for J; bases not matched to a gene: 6. There are 16 residues in the CDR3. Germline V gene lookup returns CDR1 MNHEY and CDR2 SVGAGI.

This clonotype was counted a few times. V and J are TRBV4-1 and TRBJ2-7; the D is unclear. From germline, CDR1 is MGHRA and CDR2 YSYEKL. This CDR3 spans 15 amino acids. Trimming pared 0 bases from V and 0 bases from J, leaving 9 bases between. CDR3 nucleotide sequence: TGCGCCAGCAGCCAAGAAAGGTATAGCTCCTACGAGCAGTACTTC. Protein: CASSQERYSSYEQYF.

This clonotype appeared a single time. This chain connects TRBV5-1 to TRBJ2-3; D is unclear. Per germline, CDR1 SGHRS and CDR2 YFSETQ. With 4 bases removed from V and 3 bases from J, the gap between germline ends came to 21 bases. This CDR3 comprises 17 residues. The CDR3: CASSTLRPGFRTDTQYF. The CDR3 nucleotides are TGCGCCAGCAGCACCCTCAGGCCGGGTTTCCGGACAGATACGCAGTATTTT. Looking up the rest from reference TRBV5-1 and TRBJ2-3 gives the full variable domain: KAGVTQTPRYLIKTRGQQVTLSCSPISGHRSVSWYQQTPGQGLQFLFEYFSETQRNKGNFPGRFSGRQFSNSRSEMNVSTLELGDSALYLCASSTLRPGFRTDTQYFGPGTRLTVL.

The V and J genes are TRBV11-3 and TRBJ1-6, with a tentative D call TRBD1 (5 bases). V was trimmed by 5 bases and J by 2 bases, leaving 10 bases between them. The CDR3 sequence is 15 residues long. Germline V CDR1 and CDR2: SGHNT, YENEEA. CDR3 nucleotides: TGTGCCAGCAGCCCGGGACTGCCCTATAATTCACCCCTCCACTTT. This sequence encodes CASSPGLPYNSPLHF.

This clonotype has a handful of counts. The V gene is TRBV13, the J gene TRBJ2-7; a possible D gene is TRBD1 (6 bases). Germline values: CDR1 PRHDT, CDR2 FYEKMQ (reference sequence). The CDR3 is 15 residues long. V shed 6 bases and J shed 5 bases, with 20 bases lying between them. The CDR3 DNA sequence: TGTGCCAGCAGGGGGGCCTTGACCGCTGGCGACGAGCAGTACTTC. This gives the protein CASRGALTAGDEQYF.